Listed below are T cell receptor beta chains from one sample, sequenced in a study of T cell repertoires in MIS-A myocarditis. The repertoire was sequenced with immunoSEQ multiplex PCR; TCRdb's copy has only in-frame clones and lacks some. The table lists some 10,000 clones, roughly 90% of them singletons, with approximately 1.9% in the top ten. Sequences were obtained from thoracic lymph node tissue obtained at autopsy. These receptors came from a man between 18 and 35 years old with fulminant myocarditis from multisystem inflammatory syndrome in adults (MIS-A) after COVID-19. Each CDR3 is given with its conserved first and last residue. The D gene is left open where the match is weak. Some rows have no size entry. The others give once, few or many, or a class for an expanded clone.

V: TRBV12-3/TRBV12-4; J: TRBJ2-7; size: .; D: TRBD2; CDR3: CASSLYGGVQYF; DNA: TGTGCCAGCAGTTTATACGGGGGGGTTCAGTACTTC
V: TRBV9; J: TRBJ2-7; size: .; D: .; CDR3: CASSVASGIGEQYF; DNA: TGTGCCAGCAGCGTAGCTTCAGGGATTGGCGAGCAGTACTTC
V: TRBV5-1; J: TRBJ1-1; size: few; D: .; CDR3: CASSTDLNTEAFF; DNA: TGCGCCAGCAGCACCGACTTGAACACTGAAGCTTTCTTT
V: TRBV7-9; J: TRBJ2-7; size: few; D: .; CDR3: CASSFDSYEQYF; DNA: TGTGCCAGCAGCTTCGATAGCTACGAGCAGTACTTC
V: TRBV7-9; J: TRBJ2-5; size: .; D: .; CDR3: CASSLEDRELQETQYF; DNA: TGTGCCAGCAGCTTAGAAGACCGGGAGTTACAAGAGACCCAGTACTTC
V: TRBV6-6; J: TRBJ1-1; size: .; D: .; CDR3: CASSYGGPGTEAFF; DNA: TGTGCCAGCAGTTACGGTGGACCGGGTACTGAAGCTTTCTTT
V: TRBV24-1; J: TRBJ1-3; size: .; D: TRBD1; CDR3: CATSDPRTGSNTIYF; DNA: TGTGCCACCAGTGACCCGAGGACAGGATCAAACACCATATATTTT
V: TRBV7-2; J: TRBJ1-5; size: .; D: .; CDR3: CASSFGGRNQPQHF; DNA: TGTGCCAGCAGCTTTGGGGGTAGGAATCAGCCCCAGCATTTT
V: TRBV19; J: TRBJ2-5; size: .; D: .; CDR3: CASSSTGREETQYF; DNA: TGTGCCAGTAGTTCAACAGGCAGAGAAGAGACCCAGTACTTC
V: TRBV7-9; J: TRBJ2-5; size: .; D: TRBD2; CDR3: CASSFSGTQETQYF; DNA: TGTGCCAGCAGCTTTAGCGGGACCCAAGAGACCCAGTACTTC
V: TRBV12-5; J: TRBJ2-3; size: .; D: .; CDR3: CASGSGLGSTDTQYF; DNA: TGTGCTAGTGGCTCAGGGTTGGGGTCCACAGATACGCAGTATTTT
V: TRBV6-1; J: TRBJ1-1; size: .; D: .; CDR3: CASSERTTADPEAFF; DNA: TGTGCCAGCAGTGAACGGACGACCGCGGACCCTGAAGCTTTCTTT
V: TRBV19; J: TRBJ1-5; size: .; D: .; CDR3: CASRITALEGDQPQHF; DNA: TGTGCCAGTCGAATAACCGCGCTAGAGGGGGATCAGCCCCAGCATTTT
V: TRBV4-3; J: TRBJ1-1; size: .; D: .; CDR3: CASSLGMNTEAFF; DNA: TGCGCCAGCAGCCTCGGCATGAACACTGAAGCTTTCTTT
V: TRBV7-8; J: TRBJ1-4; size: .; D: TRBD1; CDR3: CASSLYGQGREKLFF; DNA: TGTGCCAGCAGCTTATATGGACAGGGCCGGGAAAAACTGTTTTTT
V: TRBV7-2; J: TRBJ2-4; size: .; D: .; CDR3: CASSPGDGRTAKNIQYF; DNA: TGTGCCAGCAGCCCAGGGGACGGGAGAACAGCCAAAAACATTCAGTACTTC
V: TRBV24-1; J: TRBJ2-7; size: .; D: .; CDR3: CATSDRRGSSYEQYF; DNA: TGTGCCACCAGTGACCGGAGAGGTTCGTCCTACGAGCAGTACTTC
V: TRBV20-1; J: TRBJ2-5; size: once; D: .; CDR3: CSAREDETQYF; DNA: TGCAGTGCTAGAGAGGACGAGACCCAGTACTTC
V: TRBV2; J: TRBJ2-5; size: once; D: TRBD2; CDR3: CASRVLAGGRLETQYF; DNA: TGTGCCAGCAGGGTACTAGCGGGGGGGCGCCTGGAGACCCAGTACTTC
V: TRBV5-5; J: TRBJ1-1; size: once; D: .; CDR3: CASSLFRNTEAFF; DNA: TGTGCCAGCAGCTTGTTCCGGAACACTGAAGCTTTCTTT